The T cell receptor beta chain under discussion was sequenced for a study of blood T cell repertoires in COVID-19. V was clipped by 5 bases and J by 7 bases; unmatched bases: 13. The CDR3 length is 15 residues. Germline CDR1 reads MNHEY; CDR2 reads SVGAGI. Assay used: immunoSEQ multiplex PCR; TCRdb lists only in-frame clones, some missing. The sample has over 350,000 clones, just over 90% seen once. Adults between roughly 18 and 95 years of age took part from fewer than 30 US areas. Material: PBMCs or T cells enriched from blood (not recorded which). The clonotype originates from a woman in her 40s who had been exposed to COVID-19. The chain links TRBV6-5 to TRBJ2-7; 8 bases fit TRBD2. CDR3 protein: CASSRTSGGPREQYF. The CDR3 DNA sequence: TGTGCCAGCAGTAGGACTTCGGGAGGGCCTCGGGAGCAGTACTTC.